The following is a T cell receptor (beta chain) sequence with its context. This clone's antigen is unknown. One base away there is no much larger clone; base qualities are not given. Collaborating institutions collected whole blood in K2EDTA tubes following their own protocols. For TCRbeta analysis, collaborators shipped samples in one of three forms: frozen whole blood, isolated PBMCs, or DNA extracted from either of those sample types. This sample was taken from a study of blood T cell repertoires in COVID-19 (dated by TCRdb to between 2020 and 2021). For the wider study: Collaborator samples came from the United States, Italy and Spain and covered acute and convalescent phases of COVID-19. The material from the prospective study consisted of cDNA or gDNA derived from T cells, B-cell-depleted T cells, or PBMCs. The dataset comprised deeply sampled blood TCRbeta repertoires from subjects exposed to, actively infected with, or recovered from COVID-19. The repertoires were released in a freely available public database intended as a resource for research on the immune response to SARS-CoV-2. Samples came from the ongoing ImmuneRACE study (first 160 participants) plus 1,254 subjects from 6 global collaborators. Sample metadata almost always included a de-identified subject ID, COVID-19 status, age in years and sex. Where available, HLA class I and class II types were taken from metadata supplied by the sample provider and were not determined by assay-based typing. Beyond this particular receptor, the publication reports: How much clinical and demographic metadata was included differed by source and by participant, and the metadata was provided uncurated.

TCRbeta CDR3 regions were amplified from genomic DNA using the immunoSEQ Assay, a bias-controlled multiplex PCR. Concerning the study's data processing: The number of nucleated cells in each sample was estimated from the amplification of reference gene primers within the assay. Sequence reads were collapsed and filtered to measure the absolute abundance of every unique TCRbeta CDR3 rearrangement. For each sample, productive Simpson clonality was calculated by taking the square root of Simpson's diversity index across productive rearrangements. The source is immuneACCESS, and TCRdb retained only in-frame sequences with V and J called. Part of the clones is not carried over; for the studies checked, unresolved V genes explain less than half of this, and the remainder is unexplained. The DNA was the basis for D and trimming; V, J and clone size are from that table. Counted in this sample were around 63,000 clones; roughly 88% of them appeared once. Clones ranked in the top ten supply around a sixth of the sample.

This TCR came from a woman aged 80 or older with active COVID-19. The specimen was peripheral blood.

The CDR3 protein is CASSYSAGLNYGYTF. The DNA is TGTGCCAGCAGTTACTCAGCAGGTCTCAACTATGGCTACACCTTC. Recombination joined TRBV6-5 with TRBJ1-2; no D gene call is confident. From the cysteine up to the phenylalanine, the CDR3 has a length of 15 residues. Only the CDR3 DNA stays, 45 bases, in frame from base 1. CDR1 and CDR2 (MNHEY, SVGAGI) derive from the germline V gene. V lost 0 bases and J lost 2 bases; the stretch between them is 10 bases long.